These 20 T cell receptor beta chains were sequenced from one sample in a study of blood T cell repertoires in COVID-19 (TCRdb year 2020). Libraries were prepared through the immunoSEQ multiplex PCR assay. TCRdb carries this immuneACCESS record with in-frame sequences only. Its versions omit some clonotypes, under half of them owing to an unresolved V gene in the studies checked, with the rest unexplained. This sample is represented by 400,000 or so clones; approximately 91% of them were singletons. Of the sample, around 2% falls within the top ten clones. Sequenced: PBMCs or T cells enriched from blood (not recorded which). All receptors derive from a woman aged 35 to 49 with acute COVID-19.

The DNA of the CDR3 is TGTGCCAGCAGCTCCAGGGCCACTGAAGCTTTCTTT. As protein: CASSSRATEAFF. The V call is TRBV6-2 or TRBV6-3, the J call TRBJ1-1; perhaps TRBD1 as D (5 bases). Trimming took 6 bases from V and 4 from J, leaving 9 bases between them. This CDR3 is 12 amino acids long. Per germline, CDR1 MNHEY and CDR2 SVGEGT.

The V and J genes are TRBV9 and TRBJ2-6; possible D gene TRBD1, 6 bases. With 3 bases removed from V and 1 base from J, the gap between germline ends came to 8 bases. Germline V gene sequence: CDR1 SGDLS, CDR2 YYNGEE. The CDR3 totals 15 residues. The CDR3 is CASSAGASGANVLTF. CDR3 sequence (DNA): TGTGCCAGCAGCGCAGGGGCTTCTGGGGCCAACGTCCTGACTTTC.

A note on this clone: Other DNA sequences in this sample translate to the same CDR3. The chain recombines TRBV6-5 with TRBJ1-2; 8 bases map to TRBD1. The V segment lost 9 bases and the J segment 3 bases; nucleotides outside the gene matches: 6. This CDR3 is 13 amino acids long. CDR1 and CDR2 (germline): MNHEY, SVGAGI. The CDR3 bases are TGTGCCAGTAGCCCGACAGGGGACTATGGCTACACCTTC. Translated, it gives CASSPTGDYGYTF.

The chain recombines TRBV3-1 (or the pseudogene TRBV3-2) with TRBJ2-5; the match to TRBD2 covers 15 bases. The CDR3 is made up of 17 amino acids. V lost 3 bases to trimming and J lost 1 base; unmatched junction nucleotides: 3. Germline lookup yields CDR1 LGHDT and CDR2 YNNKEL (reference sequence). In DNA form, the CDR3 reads TGTGCCAGCAGCCATCCGGGACTAGCGGGGGGCCAAGAGACCCAGTACTTC. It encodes CASSHPGLAGGQETQYF.

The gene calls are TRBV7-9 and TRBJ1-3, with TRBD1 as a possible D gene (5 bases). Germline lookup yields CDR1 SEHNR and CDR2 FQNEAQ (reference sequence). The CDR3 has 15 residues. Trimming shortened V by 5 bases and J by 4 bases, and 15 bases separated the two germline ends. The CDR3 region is CASSTPRATGNTIYF. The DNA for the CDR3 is TGTGCCAGCAGCACCCCCAGGGCAACCGGAAACACCATATATTTT.

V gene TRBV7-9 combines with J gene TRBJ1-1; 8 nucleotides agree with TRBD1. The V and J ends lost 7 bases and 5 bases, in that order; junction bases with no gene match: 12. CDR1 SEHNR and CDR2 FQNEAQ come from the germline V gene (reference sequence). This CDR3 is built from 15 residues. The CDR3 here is CASTGFDRGDTEAFF. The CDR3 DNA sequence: TGTGCCAGCACCGGATTTGACAGGGGAGATACTGAAGCTTTCTTT.

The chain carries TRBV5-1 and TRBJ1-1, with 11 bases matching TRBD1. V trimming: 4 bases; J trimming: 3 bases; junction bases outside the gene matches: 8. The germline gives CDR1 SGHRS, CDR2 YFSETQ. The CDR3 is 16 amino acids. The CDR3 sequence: CASSSGTGGRDTEAFF. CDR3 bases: TGCGCCAGCAGCAGTGGGACAGGGGGGAGGGACACTGAAGCTTTCTTT.

CDR3 sequence: CASSSGTGLSDTQYF. CDR3 in DNA: TGTGCCAGCAGCTCGGGGACAGGGTTATCAGATACGCAGTATTTT. The J gene is TRBJ2-3, the V gene TRBV5-6, with 9 bases aligning to TRBD1. Germline CDR1 SGHDT, CDR2 YYEEEE. V lost 3 bases and J lost 4; bases outside the gene matches: 6. The CDR3 has 15 residues.

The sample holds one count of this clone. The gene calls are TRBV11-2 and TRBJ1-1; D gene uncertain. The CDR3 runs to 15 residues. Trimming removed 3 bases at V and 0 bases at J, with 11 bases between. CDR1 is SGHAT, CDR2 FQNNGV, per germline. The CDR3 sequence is CASSFTFAMNTEAFF. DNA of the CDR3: TGTGCCAGCAGCTTTACTTTTGCCATGAACACTGAAGCTTTCTTT.

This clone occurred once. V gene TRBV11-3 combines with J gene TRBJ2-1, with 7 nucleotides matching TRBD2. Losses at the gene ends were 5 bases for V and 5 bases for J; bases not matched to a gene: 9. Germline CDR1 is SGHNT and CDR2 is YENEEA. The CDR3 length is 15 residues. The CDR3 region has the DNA TGTGCCAGCAGCCGCCTGGCTAGCGGCCACAATGAGCAGTTCTTC. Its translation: CASSRLASGHNEQFF.

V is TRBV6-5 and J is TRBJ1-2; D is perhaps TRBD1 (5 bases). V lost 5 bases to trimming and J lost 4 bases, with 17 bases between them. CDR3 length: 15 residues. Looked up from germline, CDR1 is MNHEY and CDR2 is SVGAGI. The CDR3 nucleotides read TGTGCCAGCAGTCCAAACCCCAGGGCAAGCTATGGCTACACCTTC. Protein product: CASSPNPRASYGYTF.

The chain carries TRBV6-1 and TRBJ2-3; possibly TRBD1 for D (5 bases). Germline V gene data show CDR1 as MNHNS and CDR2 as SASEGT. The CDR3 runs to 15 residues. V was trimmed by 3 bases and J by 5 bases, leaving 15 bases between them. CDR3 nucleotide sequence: TGTGCCAGCAGTGACCGGCAGGGTGCACGAGATACGCAGTATTTT. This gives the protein CASSDRQGARDTQYF.

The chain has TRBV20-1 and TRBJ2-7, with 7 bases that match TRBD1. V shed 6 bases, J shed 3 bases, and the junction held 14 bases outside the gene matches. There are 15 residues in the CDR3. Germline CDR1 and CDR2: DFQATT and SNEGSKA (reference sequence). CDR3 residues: CSASDGTGAFYEQYF. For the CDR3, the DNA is TGCAGTGCGAGTGATGGAACAGGGGCATTCTACGAGCAGTACTTC.

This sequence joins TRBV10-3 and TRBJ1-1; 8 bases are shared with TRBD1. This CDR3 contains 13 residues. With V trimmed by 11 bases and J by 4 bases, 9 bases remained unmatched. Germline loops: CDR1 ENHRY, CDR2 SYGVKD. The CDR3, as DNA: TGTGCCGCCTCGGACAGGGTTTCCACTGAAGCTTTCTTT. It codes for CAASDRVSTEAFF.

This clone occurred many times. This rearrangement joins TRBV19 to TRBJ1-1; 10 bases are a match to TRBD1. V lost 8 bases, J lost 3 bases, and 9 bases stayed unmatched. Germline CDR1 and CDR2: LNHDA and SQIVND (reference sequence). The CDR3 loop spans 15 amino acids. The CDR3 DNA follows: TGTGCCAGTGGCGATCCCGGGACAGGGGACACTGAAGCTTTCTTT. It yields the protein CASGDPGTGDTEAFF.

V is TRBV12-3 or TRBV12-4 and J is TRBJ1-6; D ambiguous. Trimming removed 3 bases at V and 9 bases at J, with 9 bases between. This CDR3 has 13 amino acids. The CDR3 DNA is TGTGCCAGCAGTTTGAAGTTCGGTTCACCCCTCCACTTT. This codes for CASSLKFGSPLHF.

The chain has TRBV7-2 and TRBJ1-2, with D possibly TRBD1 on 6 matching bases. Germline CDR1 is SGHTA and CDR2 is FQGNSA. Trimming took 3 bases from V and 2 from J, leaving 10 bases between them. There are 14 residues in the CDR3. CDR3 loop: CASSFLTGNYGYTF. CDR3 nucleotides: TGTGCCAGCAGCTTCCTAACAGGGAACTATGGCTACACCTTC.

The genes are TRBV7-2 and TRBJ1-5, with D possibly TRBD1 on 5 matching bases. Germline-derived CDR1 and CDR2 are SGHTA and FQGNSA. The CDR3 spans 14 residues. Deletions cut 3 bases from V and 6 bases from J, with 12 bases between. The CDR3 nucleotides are TGTGCCAGCAGCTTGCAGGGTAAGGGTCAGCCCCAGCATTTT. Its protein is CASSLQGKGQPQHF.

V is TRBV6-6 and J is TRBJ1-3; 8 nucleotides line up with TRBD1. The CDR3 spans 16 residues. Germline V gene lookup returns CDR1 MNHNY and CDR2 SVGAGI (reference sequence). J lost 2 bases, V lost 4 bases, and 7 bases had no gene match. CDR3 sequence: CASSLATQGAGNTIYF. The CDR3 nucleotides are TGTGCCAGCAGTTTGGCGACACAGGGGGCTGGAAACACCATATATTTT.

This CDR3 reads CASSKQDKALGYTF. The CDR3 DNA reads as TGTGCCAGCAGTAAACAGGACAAGGCCCTGGGCTACACCTTC. The V gene is TRBV6-5, the J gene TRBJ1-2, with D possibly matching TRBD1 (5 bases). V was clipped by 5 bases and J by 8 bases, with 18 bases between them. The germline V gene has CDR1 MNHEY and CDR2 SVGAGI. The CDR3 is 14 residues long.